The source of this TCR beta chain is a study of technical replicates of blood from several donors. CDR3 size: 14 residues. CDR1 is SQVTM and CDR2 is ANQGSEA in the germline V gene. The V segment lost 4 bases and the J segment 6 bases; nucleotides outside the gene matches: 8. Measured with immunoSEQ multiplex PCR; TCRdb has only the in-frame clones, and not every one. This sample has some 57,000 clones, with around 97% found just once. The sequence was obtained from a human donor in good health. The V gene is TRBV29-1, the J gene TRBJ2-1; 8 positions agree with TRBD2. The sequencing sample was made of T cells isolated from PBMCs. CDR3 residues: CSVVKRERSNEQFF. CDR3 nucleotides: TGCAGCGTTGTTAAGCGGGAGAGGAGCAATGAGCAGTTCTTC.